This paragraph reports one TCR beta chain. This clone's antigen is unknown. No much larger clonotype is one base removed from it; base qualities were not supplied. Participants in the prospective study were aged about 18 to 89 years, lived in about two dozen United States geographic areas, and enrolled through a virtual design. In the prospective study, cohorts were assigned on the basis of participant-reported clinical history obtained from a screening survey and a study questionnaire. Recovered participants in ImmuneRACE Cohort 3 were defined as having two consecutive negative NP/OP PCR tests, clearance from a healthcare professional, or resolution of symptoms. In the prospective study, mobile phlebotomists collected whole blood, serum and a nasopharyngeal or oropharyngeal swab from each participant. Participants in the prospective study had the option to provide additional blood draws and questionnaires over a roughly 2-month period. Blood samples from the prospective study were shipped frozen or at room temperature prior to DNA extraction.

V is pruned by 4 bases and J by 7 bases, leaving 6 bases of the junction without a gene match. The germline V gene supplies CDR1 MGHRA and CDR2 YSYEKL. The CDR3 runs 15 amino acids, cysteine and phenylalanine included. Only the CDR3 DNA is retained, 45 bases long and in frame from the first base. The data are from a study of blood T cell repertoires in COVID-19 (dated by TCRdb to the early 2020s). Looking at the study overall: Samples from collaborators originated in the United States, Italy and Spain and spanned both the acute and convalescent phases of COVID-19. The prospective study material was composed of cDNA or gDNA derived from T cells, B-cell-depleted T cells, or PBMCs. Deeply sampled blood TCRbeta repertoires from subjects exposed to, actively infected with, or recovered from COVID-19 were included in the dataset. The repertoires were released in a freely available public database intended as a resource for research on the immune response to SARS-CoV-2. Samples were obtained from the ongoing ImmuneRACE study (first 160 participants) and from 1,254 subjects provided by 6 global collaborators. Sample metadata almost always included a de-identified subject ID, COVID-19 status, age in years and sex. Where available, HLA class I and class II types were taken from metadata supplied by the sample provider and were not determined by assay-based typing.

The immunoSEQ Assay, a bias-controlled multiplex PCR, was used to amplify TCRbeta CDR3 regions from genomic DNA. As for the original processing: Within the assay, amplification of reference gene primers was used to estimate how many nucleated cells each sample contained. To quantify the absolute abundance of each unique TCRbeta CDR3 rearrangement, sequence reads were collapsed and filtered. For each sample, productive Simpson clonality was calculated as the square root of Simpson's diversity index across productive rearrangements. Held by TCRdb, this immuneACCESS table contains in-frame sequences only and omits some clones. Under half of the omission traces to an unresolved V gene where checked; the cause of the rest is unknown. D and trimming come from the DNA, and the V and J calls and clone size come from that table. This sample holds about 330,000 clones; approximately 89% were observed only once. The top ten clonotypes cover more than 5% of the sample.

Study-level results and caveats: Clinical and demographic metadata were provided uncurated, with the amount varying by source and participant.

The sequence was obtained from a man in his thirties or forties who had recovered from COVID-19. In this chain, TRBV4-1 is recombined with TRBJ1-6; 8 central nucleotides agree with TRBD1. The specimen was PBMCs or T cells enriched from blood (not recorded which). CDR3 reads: CASSPPRDRNSPLHF. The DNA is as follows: TGCGCCAGCAGCCCCCCCCGGGACAGGAATTCACCCCTCCACTTT.